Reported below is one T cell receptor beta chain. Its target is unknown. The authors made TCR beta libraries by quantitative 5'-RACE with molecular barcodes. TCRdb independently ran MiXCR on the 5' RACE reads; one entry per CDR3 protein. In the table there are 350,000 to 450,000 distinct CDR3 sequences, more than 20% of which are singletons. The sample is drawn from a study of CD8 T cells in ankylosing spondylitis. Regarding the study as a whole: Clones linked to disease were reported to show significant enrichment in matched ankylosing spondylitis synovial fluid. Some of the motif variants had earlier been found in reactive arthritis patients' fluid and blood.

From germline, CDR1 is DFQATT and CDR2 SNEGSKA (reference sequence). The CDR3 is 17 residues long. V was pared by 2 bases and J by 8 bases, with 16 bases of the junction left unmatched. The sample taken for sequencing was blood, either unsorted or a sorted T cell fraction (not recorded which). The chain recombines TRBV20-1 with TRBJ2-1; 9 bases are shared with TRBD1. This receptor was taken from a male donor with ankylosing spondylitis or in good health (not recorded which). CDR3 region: CSARPPPWDRDVDEQFF. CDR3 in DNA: TGCAGTGCTAGACCCCCGCCCTGGGACAGGGACGTAGATGAGCAGTTCTTC.